Below, one T cell receptor (beta chain) is given with its context. According to the study, genomic DNA was the template for TCR beta VDJ and CDR3 profiling. TCRdb processed the reads anew with MiXCR; each CDR3 protein has one entry. The table lists roughly 280,000 distinct CDR3 sequences, under 60% of them singletons. The CDR3 contains 16 residues. The V segment lost 5 bases and the J segment 10 bases; nucleotides outside the gene matches: 11. The V gene's germline CDR1 is SGHTA and CDR2 FQGNSA. Patients chosen for sequencing had shown CD8+CD57+ cell expansion by flow cytometry. Severe acquired aplastic anemia was the diagnosis recorded for all patients. This sample is drawn from a study of CD8+CD57+ T cells in acquired aplastic anemia. Overall study: An average of approximately 3.2 ug of DNA was obtained from sorted CD4+ and CD8+ cells.

The chain uses TRBV7-2 and TRBJ1-6, with TRBD1 matching 10 bases. The clonotype originates from a human donor with aplastic anemia. Sequencing input: sorted CD4+, CD8+, or CD8+CD57+ T cells (not recorded which) from PBMCs. The CDR3 loop is CASSKRDRGLGSPLHF. CDR3 bases: TGTGCCAGCAGCAAAAGGGACAGGGGCCTAGGATCACCCCTCCACTTT.